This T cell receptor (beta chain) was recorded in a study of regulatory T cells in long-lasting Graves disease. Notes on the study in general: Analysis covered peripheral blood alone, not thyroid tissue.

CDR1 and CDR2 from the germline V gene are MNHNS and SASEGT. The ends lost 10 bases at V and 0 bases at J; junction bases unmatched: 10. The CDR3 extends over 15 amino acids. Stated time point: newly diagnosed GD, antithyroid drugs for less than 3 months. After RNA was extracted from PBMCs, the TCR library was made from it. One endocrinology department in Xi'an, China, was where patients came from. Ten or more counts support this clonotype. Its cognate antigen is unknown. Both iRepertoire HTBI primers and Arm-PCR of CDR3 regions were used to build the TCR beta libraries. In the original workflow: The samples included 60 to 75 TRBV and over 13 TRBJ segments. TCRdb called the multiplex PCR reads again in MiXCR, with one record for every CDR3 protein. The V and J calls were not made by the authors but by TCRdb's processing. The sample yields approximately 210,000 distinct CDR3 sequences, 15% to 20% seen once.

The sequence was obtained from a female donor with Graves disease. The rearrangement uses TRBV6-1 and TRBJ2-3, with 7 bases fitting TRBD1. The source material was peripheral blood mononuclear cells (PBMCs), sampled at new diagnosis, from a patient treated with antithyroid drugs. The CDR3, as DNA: TGTGCCACCACCACAGGGGCTACTAGCACAGATACGCAGTATTTT. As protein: CATTTGATSTDTQYF.